This T cell receptor beta chain is from a study of radiation and T cells in renal cell carcinoma. Study-wide points: Irradiated tumors held more dominant CDR3 motifs than control tumors. Top 100 clonotypes averaged around 54% in irradiated versus roughly 43% in nephrectomy-only tumors. Pretreatment tumor biopsies were lacking, so baseline clonotypes are unknown.

Treatment specified: 15 Gy SBRT to primary tumor, nephrectomy 4 weeks later. Nephrectomy followed 15 Gy stereotactic body radiation by 4 weeks. Deletions cut 2 bases from V and 8 bases from J, with 11 bases between. The V gene's germline CDR1 is SGHRS and CDR2 YFSETQ. The CDR3 length is 14 residues. Repertoires were generated with immunoSEQ multiplex PCR, while TCRdb's copy carries only in-frame clones and drops some. This sample has about 20,000 clones; 47% occur once, and the top ten carry roughly 17%. Concerning this clone itself: What it binds is not known.

The chain employs TRBV5-1 and TRBJ1-6; TRBD1 is a possible D gene (5 bases). This clonotype was sampled from a woman in her fifties or sixties with renal cell carcinoma. The sequencing here drew on tumor tissue, taken from a patient whose treatment included radiotherapy and nephrectomy. CDR3 sequence: CASSFRVTDSPLHF. CDR3 bases: TGCGCCAGCAGCTTCAGGGTAACCGATTCACCCCTCCACTTT.